The rows below give T cell receptor beta chains drawn from one sample of a study of post-analysis software for immune sequencing data. TCRdb called the PCR reads again in MiXCR, with one record for every CDR3 protein. The data hold 650,000 to 850,000 distinct CDR3 sequences, with about 45% observed a single time. Sample: blood. These receptors were collected from a girl aged 10-17 years with multiple sclerosis. CDR3s include the opening cysteine and the closing phenylalanine or tryptophan. A D gene is named only where the DNA matches it firmly. A clone size is listed for some rows: how often the clone was seen (once, few, many), or a class if it is expanded.

j_call	clone_size	d_call	v_call	cdr3_nt	cdr3_aa
TRBJ1-5	.	.	TRBV20-1	TGCAGTGCTCTAACGGACGGGGAGCATCAGCCCCAGCATTTT	CSALTDGEHQPQHF
TRBJ1-5	.	TRBD1	TRBV20-1	TGCAGTGCTAGACCTCCCGGGACAGATATTTCGGTAGGCAATCAGCCCCAGCATTTT	CSARPPGTDISVGNQPQHF
TRBJ1-5	.	.	TRBV12-3/TRBV12-4	TGTGCCAGCAGTTTTAGTGGAGGATTCTATAGCAATCAGCCCCAGCATTTT	CASSFSGGFYSNQPQHF
TRBJ2-1	many	TRBD2	TRBV4-2	TGTGCCAGCAGACCGGGACTAGCGGGAGTGGGTGAGCAGTTCTTC	CASRPGLAGVGEQFF
TRBJ2-4	few	.	TRBV5-5	TGTGCCAGCAGCCCCGTGGTACTAGCCAAAAACATTCAGTACTTC	CASSPVVLAKNIQYF
TRBJ2-3	.	TRBD2	TRBV12-3/TRBV12-4	TGTGCCAGCACAGCGGGGCTCAGCGCAGATACGCAGTATTTT	CASTAGLSADTQYF
TRBJ2-7	.	TRBD1	TRBV28	TGTGCCAGCAGCCGACAGGGATCTACCTCCTACAATGAGCAGTACTTC	CASSRQGSTSYNEQYF
TRBJ2-1	.	.	TRBV5-1	TGCGCCAGCAGCCCCATGACTTTAGGAGGGGCCAATGAGCAGTTCTTC	CASSPMTLGGANEQFF
TRBJ2-5	.	TRBD2	TRBV12-3/TRBV12-4	TGTGCCAGCAGCCCCTCCCTAGCGGGTGCACACCAAGAGACCCAGTACTTC	CASSPSLAGAHQETQYF
TRBJ2-7	.	TRBD2	TRBV19	TGTGCCAGTAGTAAGGGTGGACTAGACGAGACCTACGAGCAGTACTTC	CASSKGGLDETYEQYF
TRBJ2-1	.	.	TRBV5-1	TGCGCCAGCAGCCTCGAGGGGTCCCCGGGAGTTGAGCAGTTCTTC	CASSLEGSPGVEQFF
TRBJ2-6	few	.	TRBV20-1	TGCAGTGCTACCATCTTGGGGATTCCTGGGGCCAACGTCCTGACTTTC	CSATILGIPGANVLTF
TRBJ2-7	many	.	TRBV7-2	TGTGCCAGCAGCTTAGGGCCGCGGGACGAGCAGTACTTC	CASSLGPRDEQYF
TRBJ1-1	few	TRBD1	TRBV29-1	TGCAGCGTTGGCCCGGGACAGTTGAACACTGAAGCTTTCTTT	CSVGPGQLNTEAFF
TRBJ1-5	.	TRBD1	TRBV20-1	TGCAGTGCTAGTGATTGGCTGGGGACAGAAAATCAGCCCCAGCATTTT	CSASDWLGTENQPQHF
TRBJ2-6	.	TRBD1	TRBV20-1	TGCAGTGCTACATCCCCGGTCCGACAGGGGGCGCTTGGGGCCAACGTCCTGACTTTC	CSATSPVRQGALGANVLTF
TRBJ2-5	.	.	TRBV7-3	TGTGCCAGCAGCCTTCGGAGGGGTGGTAAGCAGTACTTC	CASSLRRGGKQYF
TRBJ2-1	few	TRBD1	TRBV5-1	TGCGCCAGCAGCCCCGGGACAGGGAGGTCTGAGCAGTTCTTC	CASSPGTGRSEQFF
TRBJ2-1	.	TRBD1	TRBV24-1	TGTGCCACCAGTGATGACCGACAGGGTCCCGCGATGGACAATGAGCAGTTCTTC	CATSDDRQGPAMDNEQFF
TRBJ2-3	once	.	TRBV7-9	TGTGCCAGCAGCTCGCAGGGGGGGAGCACAGATACGCAGTATTTT	CASSSQGGSTDTQYF
TRBJ1-1	.	.	TRBV2	TGTGCCAGCAGTCCATCTTCCCCCGCTTGGACAGTCACTGAAGCTTTCTTT	CASSPSSPAWTVTEAFF
TRBJ1-1	.	TRBD1	TRBV12-3/TRBV12-4	TGTGCCAGCAGTCCTGGGACAGGGTTACAGAACACTGAAGCTTTCTTT	CASSPGTGLQNTEAFF
TRBJ2-5	few	.	TRBV7-3	TGTGCCAGCAGCCCAAGCCCCCAAGAGACCCAGTACTTC	CASSPSPQETQYF
TRBJ2-7	.	.	TRBV20-1	TGCAGTGCTAGAGAGGAGCGGCTAGCGTTGACGAAGCAGTACTTC	CSAREERLALTKQYF
TRBJ2-7	.	TRBD2	TRBV7-9	TGTGCCAGCACCAAAGCTAGCGGGAGCTCCTACGAGCAGTACTTC	CASTKASGSSYEQYF
TRBJ2-1	.	.	TRBV5-1	TGCGCCAGCAGCTTGGAGTACAGAAGCGATGAGCAGTTCTTC	CASSLEYRSDEQFF
TRBJ2-3	.	TRBD2	TRBV11-2	TGTGCCAGCAGCTTCCACCTAGCGGGAGGGCCGGCAGATACGCAGTATTTT	CASSFHLAGGPADTQYF
TRBJ2-3	few	.	TRBV12-3/TRBV12-4	TGTGCCAGCAGTTTGATGGTGGGCCAGGATACGCAGTATTTT	CASSLMVGQDTQYF
TRBJ1-5	few	.	TRBV7-2	TGTGCCAGCAGCCCTAACACCCATCAGCCCCAGCATTTT	CASSPNTHQPQHF
TRBJ2-1	few	TRBD1	TRBV5-1	TGCGCCAGCAGCAAAACAGGGGGCGCGTACAATGAGCAGTTCTTC	CASSKTGGAYNEQFF
TRBJ1-1	few	.	TRBV12-3/TRBV12-4	TGTGCCAGCAGACCGATGAACACTGAAGCTTTCTTT	CASRPMNTEAFF
TRBJ2-7	.	.	TRBV7-9	TGTGCCAGCAGCTTATCAGGGTTCACCTACGAGCAGTACTTC	CASSLSGFTYEQYF
TRBJ1-2	.	.	TRBV12-3/TRBV12-4	TGTGCCAGCAGCCCCTCCGGGACGGCCCTTTATGGCTACACCTTC	CASSPSGTALYGYTF
TRBJ2-5	once	.	TRBV5-1	TGCGCCAGCAGCTTGTCCACGTACCAAGAGACCCAGTACTTC	CASSLSTYQETQYF
TRBJ2-7	.	.	TRBV10-3	TGTGCCATCAGTGAGGCTCGCGGCAGGGCCTCCTACGAGCAGTACTTC	CAISEARGRASYEQYF
TRBJ2-7	few	TRBD2	TRBV4-2	TGTGCCAGCAGCCAATCTAGCGGGAGGGCCTACGAGCAGTACTTC	CASSQSSGRAYEQYF
TRBJ2-7	.	.	TRBV5-1	TGCGCCAGCAGCTTGTCCCAGGGAAGGTTCGAGCAGTACTTC	CASSLSQGRFEQYF
TRBJ2-3	.	TRBD2	TRBV24-1	TGTGCCACCAGCCGACTAGCGGGAGGCCGGGATACGCAGTATTTT	CATSRLAGGRDTQYF
TRBJ2-1	once	TRBD1	TRBV5-1	TGCGCCAGCAGCTTACCGGGACAGACCTTCAATGAGCAGTTCTTC	CASSLPGQTFNEQFF
TRBJ2-7	.	TRBD2	TRBV6-5	TGTGCCAGCACCCCACTAGCGGGCCTGGACGAGCAGTACTTC	CASTPLAGLDEQYF
TRBJ1-2	few	.	TRBV4-1	TGCGCCAGCAGCCAAGATACGTTCGGCTATGGCTACACCTTC	CASSQDTFGYGYTF
TRBJ2-1	.	TRBD2	TRBV20-1	TGCAGTGCTAGAGATCTCGGGCTAGCGGACTTCTACAATGAGCAGTTCTTC	CSARDLGLADFYNEQFF